This note documents a single T cell receptor (beta chain) sequence. The sample comes from a study of blood T cell repertoires in COVID-19. Study details: Spain, Italy and the United States supplied samples that represented acute and convalescent COVID-19. In each case, the material was cDNA or gDNA derived from T cells, B-cell-depleted T cells, or PBMCs.

Source study methods: Amplification with reference gene primers provided the estimates of nucleated cell counts. Here immunoSEQ multiplex PCR was the method, and the copy in TCRdb shows in-frame clones only, minus some. For V, J and clone size, that table is used; D and trimming come from the DNA. The data show fewer than 300,000 clones, less than 85% seen once. The V end was cut by 7 bases, the J end by 3 bases, with 16 bases between. CDR3 length: 15 amino acids. CDR1 is MRHNA and CDR2 is SNTAGT in the germline V gene. The chain couples TRBV6-4 to TRBJ1-5, with D tentatively TRBD1 (6 bases). The TCR originated in a woman in her late teens or twenties with acute or convalescent COVID-19. The sample was peripheral blood. The CDR3 bases are TGTGCCAGCACCCCAGGGTGGGGGCACAATCAGCCCCAGCATTTT. It codes for CASTPGWGHNQPQHF.